The rows below give T cell receptor beta chains drawn from one sample of a study of shared clonotypes between healthy human individuals. The assay was immunoSEQ multiplex PCR, and TCRdb's table has in-frame clones only and misses some. The profile shows about 360,000 clones, 70% to 75% of them singletons. The sequenced sample was memory CD4+ T cells sorted from blood. Every receptor here comes from a man younger than 40 in good health. The CDR3 runs from the conserved cysteine through the conserved F or W. A D gene is named only where the DNA matches it firmly. Not every row has a clone size; where given, it reads once, few, many or a size class.

D gene | clone size | J gene | V gene | CDR3 protein | CDR3 DNA
TRBD1 | - | TRBJ2-2 | TRBV18 | CASSPRTGEAGELFF | TGTGCCAGCTCACCGAGGACAGGGGAAGCCGGGGAGCTGTTTTTT
TRBD2 | - | TRBJ2-7 | TRBV28 | CPSSLFGGITGGEQYF | TGTCCCAGCAGTTTATTTGGCGGGATCACGGGGGGGGAGCAGTACTTC
TRBD2 | - | TRBJ2-5 | TRBV10-3 | CAISEGGGKETQYF | TGTGCCATCAGTGAGGGGGGAGGGAAAGAGACCCAGTACTTC
- | once | TRBJ2-3 | TRBV7-9 | CASSLRRDADTDTQYF | TGTGCCAGCAGCTTAAGGCGGGATGCAGACACAGATACGCAGTATTTT
- | - | TRBJ2-1 | TRBV10-2 | CASSVRENFDVSYNEQFF | TGCGCCAGCAGTGTACGGGAGAACTTTGATGTTTCCTACAATGAGCAGTTCTTC
TRBD1 | many | TRBJ2-1 | TRBV7-2 | CASSPDRGFHNEQFF | TGTGCCAGCAGCCCGGACAGGGGGTTCCACAATGAGCAGTTCTTC
TRBD1 | - | TRBJ1-5 | TRBV27 | CASRTGGTSQPQHF | TGTGCCAGCAGGACAGGGGGTACGTCTCAGCCCCAGCATTTT
- | - | TRBJ2-5 | TRBV5-3 | CARSLAGVQETQYF | TGTGCCAGAAGCTTGGCTGGTGTTCAAGAGACCCAGTACTTC
TRBD2 | once | TRBJ2-3 | TRBV5-4 | CASSVGGGGTDTQYF | TGTGCCAGCAGCGTTGGTGGCGGGGGGACAGATACGCAGTATTTT
- | - | TRBJ2-1 | TRBV5-6 | CASSLEQNLPSYNEQFF | TGTGCCAGCAGCTTGGAACAGAACCTCCCTTCCTACAATGAGCAGTTCTTC
- | - | TRBJ2-7 | TRBV28 | CASSPSGMGRQIGYEQYF | TGTGCCAGCAGCCCATCCGGCATGGGGCGGCAGATAGGCTACGAGCAGTACTTC
TRBD1 | - | TRBJ2-2 | TRBV6-5 | CASSHRGPGELFF | TGTGCCAGCAGTCACAGGGGACCAGGGGAGCTGTTTTTT
TRBD2 | many | TRBJ2-2 | TRBV6-5 | CASSFRTSGSRRELFF | TGTGCCAGCAGTTTCCGGACTAGCGGGAGTCGCAGGGAGCTGTTTTTT
TRBD2 | once | TRBJ2-2 | TRBV27 | CASSMSGGHTGELFF | TGTGCCAGCAGTATGAGCGGGGGCCACACCGGGGAGCTGTTTTTT
TRBD1 | - | TRBJ1-1 | TRBV27 | CASSPLTGHTEAFF | TGTGCCAGCAGTCCACTGACAGGGCACACTGAAGCTTTCTTT
- | once | TRBJ2-5 | TRBV25-1 | CASKGDQGTQYF | TGTGCCAGCAAGGGGGACCAAGGGACCCAGTACTTC
- | - | TRBJ1-3 | TRBV5-6 | CASSFGSATSGNTIYF | TGTGCCAGCAGCTTCGGCTCCGCCACCTCTGGAAACACCATATATTTT
- | - | TRBJ1-2 | TRBV11-2 | CASSPQGHPGANYGYTF | TGTGCCAGCAGCCCCCAGGGACACCCCGGAGCTAACTATGGCTACACCTTC
- | once | TRBJ1-6 | TRBV7-2 | CASSLGPDNSPLHF | TGTGCCAGCAGCCTGGGACCAGATAATTCACCCCTCCACTTT
- | - | TRBJ2-3 | TRBV11-2 | CASSLGTRADTQYF | TGTGCCAGCAGCTTAGGTACGAGGGCAGATACGCAGTATTTT
- | few | TRBJ1-5 | TRBV19 | CASSIGVTQHF | TGTGCCAGTAGTATAGGAGTGACCCAGCATTTT
- | - | TRBJ2-7 | TRBV11-3 | CASSSDTNSYEQYF | TGTGCCAGCAGCTCGGACACCAACTCCTACGAGCAGTACTTC
- | - | TRBJ1-1 | TRBV9 | CASSVAGNTEAFF | TGTGCCAGCAGCGTAGCAGGAAACACTGAAGCTTTCTTT
- | few | TRBJ1-1 | TRBV28 | CASSLSHTEAFF | TGTGCCAGCAGTTTATCCCACACTGAAGCTTTCTTT
TRBD2 | - | TRBJ2-7 | TRBV19 | CASSIGTGSASGDEQYF | TGTGCCAGTAGTATTGGAACAGGGAGCGCTAGCGGGGACGAGCAGTACTTC
- | - | TRBJ1-3 | TRBV7-9 | CASSSPGSRPQRSNTIYF | TGTGCCAGCAGCTCACCAGGGTCTCGGCCCCAAAGGAGTAACACCATATATTTT
- | - | TRBJ2-7 | TRBV29-1 | CSVGLGAYEQYF | TGCAGCGTTGGGTTAGGGGCATACGAGCAGTACTTC
- | - | TRBJ2-1 | TRBV15 | CAIGGYEQFF | TGTGCCATCGGGGGCTATGAGCAGTTCTTC
- | - | TRBJ1-2 | TRBV5-1 | CASSFDANYGYTF | TGCGCCAGCAGCTTCGACGCTAACTATGGCTACACCTTC
TRBD2 | - | TRBJ2-3 | TRBV9 | CASSFQAGRTDTQYF | TGTGCCAGCAGCTTTCAAGCGGGGCGCACAGATACGCAGTATTTT
- | many | TRBJ2-1 | TRBV14 | CASSQDEARAQILRYNEQFF | TGTGCCAGCAGCCAAGATGAGGCCCGGGCCCAGATACTCCGCTACAATGAGCAGTTCTTC
- | few | TRBJ1-1 | TRBV7-9 | CASSWLRDLDNTEAFF | TGTGCCAGCAGTTGGCTCAGGGATCTGGACAACACTGAAGCTTTCTTT
- | - | TRBJ2-4 | TRBV7-2 | CASSLFERTGVAKNIQYF | TGTGCCAGCAGCTTATTTGAAAGGACGGGCGTAGCCAAAAACATTCAGTACTTC